This T cell receptor (beta chain) was recorded in a study of identical twins. TCRdb reanalysed the 5' RACE reads using MiXCR and keeps one entry per CDR3 protein. The table lists under 900,000 distinct CDR3 sequences, around a sixth of them singletons, with roughly 14% in the top ten. Trimming pared 0 bases from V and 5 bases from J, leaving 12 bases between. This CDR3 has 15 amino acids. In germline, CDR1 is SGDLS, CDR2 YYNGEE. Every donor was a healthy Caucasian. This clonotype turned up a few times. Another study also made use of these data, one on T cells expressing NK-cell markers.

This receptor was identified in a woman between 18 and 29 years old in good health. Sequenced sample: PBMCs. The J gene is TRBJ2-1, the V gene TRBV9, with a tentative D call TRBD2 (5 bases). The CDR3 protein is CASSVAGRQDNEQFF. The CDR3 DNA sequence: TGTGCCAGCAGCGTAGCGGGGAGACAAGACAATGAGCAGTTCTTC.